The 18 T cell receptor beta chains presented below share a single source sample, sequenced in a study of T cell changes during pregnancy in multiple sclerosis. Profiled with immunoSEQ multiplex PCR; TCRdb holds only in-frame clones, not every one. The data show 38,000 or so clones, around 90% seen once. Sequenced here: CD4+ T cells from peripheral blood mononuclear cells, sampled in the third trimester of pregnancy. These TCRs come from a female donor with multiple sclerosis, enrolled in a pregnancy study.

The chain links TRBV9 to TRBJ2-3; D is perhaps TRBD2 (6 bases). Germline lookup yields CDR1 SGDLS and CDR2 YYNGEE. Trimming shortened V by 3 bases and J by 2 bases, and 16 bases separated the two germline ends. The CDR3 runs to 16 residues. The CDR3 coding sequence is TGTGCCAGCAGCGGTAGCGGTAGTACGAACACAGATACGCAGTATTTT. This codes for CASSGSGSTNTDTQYF.

The chain employs TRBV2 and TRBJ2-7; 7 nucleotides match TRBD1. CDR3 length: 13 residues. CDR1 is SNHLY and CDR2 is FYNNEI in the germline V gene. Trimming removed 5 bases from V and 3 bases from J; junction bases left unmatched: 4. The CDR3 loop is CASSRDRDYEQYF. The DNA for the CDR3 is TGTGCCAGCAGTCGGGACAGAGACTACGAGCAGTACTTC.

The rearrangement uses TRBV30 and TRBJ1-3; TRBD1 might be the D (5 bases). Looked up from germline, CDR1 is GTSNPN and CDR2 is SVGIG (reference sequence). With 3 bases removed from V and 2 bases from J, the gap between germline ends came to 17 bases. The CDR3 spans 16 residues. CDR3 sequence: CAWREWKQVPGNTIYF. For the CDR3, the DNA is TGTGCCTGGAGGGAATGGAAACAGGTCCCTGGAAACACCATATATTTT. The entire variable domain, with the rest obtained from reference TRBV30 and TRBJ1-3, is as follows: SQTIHQWPATLVQPVGSPLSLECTVEGTSNPNLYWYRQAAGRGLQLLFYSVGIGQISSEVPQNLSASRPQDRQFILSSKKLLLSDSGFYLCAWREWKQVPGNTIYFGEGSWLTVV.

This rearrangement joins TRBV4-1 to TRBJ1-4, with D perhaps matching TRBD1 (6 bases). This CDR3 has 15 residues. CDR1 MGHRA and CDR2 YSYEKL come from the germline V gene. V was pared by 1 base and J by 7 bases, with 13 bases between. CDR3: CASSQAGAGGEKLFF. The CDR3 bases are TGCGCCAGCAGCCAAGCAGGGGCGGGAGGTGAAAAACTGTTTTTT.

This chain uses TRBV6-4 with TRBJ2-7, with D possibly TRBD1 on 6 matching bases. Between the trimmed V and J ends, which lost 11 bases and 3 bases, there was a span of 20 bases. The CDR3 is 14 residues long. CDR1 is MRHNA, CDR2 SNTAGT, per germline. The CDR3 reads CASHSSGTYYEQYF. The CDR3 DNA is TGTGCCTCCCATTCCTCCGGGACATACTACGAGCAGTACTTC.

This chain links TRBV11-3 with TRBJ2-1, with D maybe TRBD1 (5 bases). The CDR3 loop spans 19 amino acids. CDR1 SGHNT and CDR2 YENEEA come from the germline V gene. Trimming took 1 base from V and 1 from J, leaving 20 bases between them. The CDR3: CASSLGGGGARVSYNEQFF. In DNA, the CDR3 is TGTGCCAGCAGCTTAGGGGGTGGTGGGGCTAGGGTGTCCTACAATGAGCAGTTCTTC.

The chain employs TRBV12-5 and TRBJ2-5, with TRBD2 matching over 9 bases. The end of the DNA aligns better with TRBJ2-7, so the J call may be wrong. The CDR3 length is 15 residues. Germline loops: CDR1 LGHNT, CDR2 FRNRAP. This chain's CDR3 is CASGFSAGGGYEQYF. CDR3 nucleotide sequence: TGTGCTAGTGGTTTCTCAGCGGGAGGAGGCTACGAGCAGTACTTC.

V and J are TRBV28 and TRBJ2-3; a weak D match, TRBD1 (7 bases). CDR1 and CDR2 from the germline V gene are MDHEN and SYDVKM. The V end was cut by 5 bases, the J end by 0 bases, with 18 bases between. This CDR3 is built from 17 residues. The CDR3 is CASSAGQNYSSTDTQYF. CDR3 coding DNA: TGTGCCAGCAGTGCGGGACAGAACTACTCTAGCACAGATACGCAGTATTTT.

The V call is TRBV9, the J call TRBJ2-1, with D tentatively TRBD2 (5 bases). V was clipped by 2 bases and J by 10 bases, with 10 bases between them. This CDR3 comprises 12 residues. The germline V gene encodes CDR1 SGDLS and CDR2 YYNGEE. CDR3 in DNA: TGTGCCAGCAGCGTGGAGGATTTCGAGCAGTTCTTC. The encoded protein is CASSVEDFEQFF.

This chain uses TRBV28 with TRBJ1-2, with D maybe TRBD1 (6 bases). Germline loops: CDR1 MDHEN, CDR2 SYDVKM. Trimming stripped 6 bases from V and 4 bases from J, with 12 bases between. The CDR3 has 13 amino acids. CDR3 in amino acids: CASSGTKPYGYTF. DNA for the CDR3: TGTGCCAGCAGCGGGACAAAGCCCTATGGCTACACCTTC.

The J gene is TRBJ2-2, the V gene TRBV11-3; a possible D gene is TRBD1 (6 bases). Trimming pared 0 bases from V and 0 bases from J, leaving 14 bases between. Germline assignment: CDR1 SGHNT and CDR2 YENEEA. The CDR3 is 18 amino acids. The chain's CDR3 is CASSLDPAGAANTGELFF. DNA for the CDR3: TGTGCCAGCAGCTTAGATCCGGCAGGGGCCGCGAACACCGGGGAGCTGTTTTTT.

This chain links TRBV5-1 with TRBJ1-1; 8 positions match TRBD1. CDR1 is SGHRS, CDR2 YFSETQ, per germline. This CDR3 has 14 residues. The trim removed 3 bases at V and 2 bases at J, leaving 3 bases unmatched. CDR3 nucleotides: TGCGCCAGCAGCTCGGACAGGGTTAACACTGAAGCTTTCTTT. Protein: CASSSDRVNTEAFF.

V and J are TRBV30 and TRBJ1-3; D ambiguous. Trimming stripped 5 bases from V and 0 bases from J, with 8 bases between. The CDR3 has 13 amino acids. Germline values: CDR1 GTSNPN, CDR2 SVGIG (reference sequence). The CDR3: CAWDQDSGNTIYF. For the CDR3, the DNA is TGTGCCTGGGATCAGGACTCTGGAAACACCATATATTTT.

The chain has TRBV5-1 and TRBJ2-5; 8 nucleotides line up with TRBD1. After removal of 1 base from V and 5 bases from J, the junction contained 7 bases not matched to a gene. Looked up from germline, CDR1 is SGHRS and CDR2 is YFSETQ. The CDR3 totals 15 residues. The CDR3 nucleotides read TGCGCCAGCAGCTTGCGCACAGGGGGTGGGGAGACCCAGTACTTC. Protein product: CASSLRTGGGETQYF.

The chain employs TRBV21-1 and TRBJ2-1; TRBD2, the D gene given by the table, was not confirmed from the DNA. TRBV21-1 is assigned pseudogene status. The length of the CDR3 is 17 residues. This chain's CDR3 is CASRGGTSGSSYNEQFF. The CDR3 nucleotides are TGTGCCAGCAGAGGAGGTACTAGCGGGAGCTCCTACAATGAGCAGTTCTTC.

This chain connects TRBV28 to TRBJ1-2, with 12 bases fitting TRBD1. V trimming: 8 bases; J trimming: 8 bases; junction bases outside the gene matches: 12. The CDR3 extends over 15 amino acids. Germline lookup yields CDR1 MDHEN and CDR2 SYDVKM. As DNA, the CDR3 is TGTGCCAGCCAAGGTCCGGGACAGGGGGCTTGGGGCTACACCTTC. As protein: CASQGPGQGAWGYTF.

The genes are TRBV18 and TRBJ2-1; D unclear. The germline V gene encodes CDR1 KGHSH and CDR2 LQKENI. V gave up 3 bases and J gave up 0 bases, with 9 bases separating them. The CDR3 is made up of 15 amino acids. The CDR3 sequence: CASSPRRSSYNEQFF. The CDR3 coding sequence is TGTGCCAGCTCACCCCGGCGGAGCTCCTACAATGAGCAGTTCTTC.

V usage is TRBV6-1 and J usage is TRBJ1-2, with 8 bases fitting TRBD1. V shed 8 bases and J 2 bases; nucleotides not matched to a gene: 7. The length of the CDR3 is 14 residues. Germline-derived CDR1 and CDR2 are MNHNS and SASEGT. This CDR3 reads CASFGQGRNYGYTF. For the CDR3, the DNA is TGTGCCAGCTTCGGACAGGGAAGGAACTATGGCTACACCTTC.